This T cell receptor (beta chain) was captured in a study of siplizumab effects on memory and regulatory T cells. This clone was seen a single time. Sequencing used immunoSEQ multiplex PCR; TCRdb keeps in-frame clones, though not all of them. The table shows 90,000 to 120,000 clones, with 93% occurring only once. CDR3 length: 13 residues. The trim removed 3 bases at V and 6 bases at J, leaving 7 bases unmatched. The V gene's germline CDR1 is GTSNPN and CDR2 SVGIG (reference sequence). This TCR was recovered from a human donor in good health. The chain employs TRBV30 and TRBJ1-2, with 7 bases identical to TRBD1. The sequencing sample was made of Tregs sorted from blood. Here the CDR3 DNA reads TGTGCCTGGAGAGCAGGGGGTTTGGATGGCTACACCTTC. Translating gives CAWRAGGLDGYTF.